This T cell receptor (beta chain) stems from a study of T cells in Graves' hyperthyroidism and ophthalmopathy. Study findings and constraints: The model made its ophthalmopathy prediction, and onset followed a median 6.5 months later.

Template material for amplifying TCR beta CDR3 regions consisted of RNA transcripts. During a first-round RT-PCR of the TCR CDR3, the HTBI primer set was used. MiXCR, run by TCRdb on the multiplex PCR reads, gives a single entry per CDR3 protein. In the table there are approximately 560,000 distinct CDR3 sequences, around 42% of which are singletons. Concerning this clonotype itself: Its antigen is not identified.

V gave up 0 bases and J gave up 0 bases, with 14 bases separating them. The CDR3 has 18 residues. Germline loops: CDR1 WSHSY, CDR2 SAAADI. The source is a woman under 30 with Graves' hyperthyroidism. Sequencing was carried out using peripheral blood or thyroid tissue (not recorded which). The chain combines TRBV10-2 with TRBJ1-4; D may be TRBD1 (6 bases). The CDR3 here is CASSESNGGYATNEKLFF. CDR3 sequence (DNA): TGCGCCAGCAGTGAGTCGAATGGGGGCTATGCAACTAATGAAAAACTGTTTTTT.